This T cell receptor (beta chain) comes out of a study of T cell responses to AZD1222 COVID-19 vaccine. The V gene lost 3 bases and the J gene lost 5 bases, with 15 bases spanning the gap. The CDR3 length is 15 residues. Looked up from germline, CDR1 is SGHNT and CDR2 is YYREEE (reference sequence). For this clone: Its antigen is not identified.

General study points: It was only 6 or 7 AZD1222 recipients who were seropositive at baseline. Per reports, nearly half of all spike-specific TCRs target regions that are unmutated in variants. Only after the peak T cell response were repertoires sampled.

Sequencing was performed with immunoSEQ multiplex PCR; in TCRdb, only in-frame clones are kept and a portion is missing. Of tens of thousands of clones listed, 90% to 95% are singletons. The clonotype was recovered from an adult in good health. This sample comprised peripheral blood, obtained on day 0 of AZD1222 vaccination. This rearrangement joins TRBV5-4 to TRBJ2-1, with D possibly being TRBD2 (5 bases). CDR3 coding DNA: TGTGCCAGCAGCTCGCCACTAGGGTGGGACAATGAGCAGTTCTTC. This codes for CASSSPLGWDNEQFF.